This entry lists 22 T cell receptor beta chains sequenced from one sample in a study of blood T cell repertoires in COVID-19. Some clones are missing from TCRdb's copy, which holds only in-frame ones; the method was immunoSEQ multiplex PCR. This table holds 30,000 to 40,000 clones, 65% to 90% found once. What was sequenced was peripheral blood. The source of these receptors is an elderly woman with active or convalescent COVID-19.

The V and J genes are TRBV19 and TRBJ1-1; TRBD1 might be the D (6 bases). The germline V gene has CDR1 LNHDA and CDR2 SQIVND (reference sequence). V was trimmed by 7 bases and J by 0 bases, leaving 15 bases between them. There are 15 residues in the CDR3. DNA of the CDR3: TGTGCCAGTAACAGGGCGCCCAATTTGAACACTGAAGCTTTCTTT. Its translation: CASNRAPNLNTEAFF.

The rearrangement uses TRBV27 and TRBJ2-7; D gene ambiguous. Germline values: CDR1 MNHEY, CDR2 SMNVEV (reference sequence). The V end was cut by 5 bases, the J end by 6 bases, with 17 bases between. CDR3 size: 14 residues. Here the CDR3 reads CASSPGALVGEQYF. DNA for the CDR3: TGTGCCAGCAGTCCCGGTGCTCTAGTCGGCGAGCAGTACTTC.

The table lists this clone with a few counts. This chain uses TRBV28 with TRBJ1-2; the D gene is possibly TRBD1 (6 bases). Looked up from germline, CDR1 is MDHEN and CDR2 is SYDVKM. CDR3 length equals 14 residues. Trimming removed 6 bases at V and 8 bases at J, with 19 bases between. CDR3 in DNA: TGTGCCAGCAGCTCAGGGGCCGGGTCGAGGGGCTACACCTTC. This codes for CASSSGAGSRGYTF.

This chain links TRBV18 with TRBJ2-5; the match to TRBD1 covers 10 bases. Germline V gene sequence: CDR1 KGHSH, CDR2 LQKENI. V shed 1 base and J 3 bases; nucleotides not matched to a gene: 5. The CDR3 totals 16 residues. This CDR3 reads CASSPLTGGKEETQYF. The CDR3 DNA sequence: TGTGCCAGCTCACCACTGACAGGGGGCAAAGAAGAGACCCAGTACTTC.

The V and J genes are TRBV18 and TRBJ1-2; TRBD1 matches 8 bases. CDR1 KGHSH and CDR2 LQKENI come from the germline V gene. V was pared by 3 bases and J by 11 bases, with 11 bases of the junction left unmatched. CDR3 size: 14 residues. CDR3 coding DNA: TGTGCCAGCTCACCCCGACAGGGGAAAGGTGAATACACCTTC. Translated: CASSPRQGKGEYTF.

The count of this clone is one. This chain links TRBV7-2 with TRBJ1-4; 7 bases match TRBD1. CDR1 and CDR2 from the germline V gene are SGHTA and FQGNSA. The CDR3 extends over 15 amino acids. Trimming cost V 3 bases and J 10 bases; bases outside gene matches: 11. The CDR3 DNA sequence: TGTGCCAGCAGCTTCCCGACAGGGAAGGTGGGAAAACTGTTTTTT. Translation gives CASSFPTGKVGKLFF.

The V and J genes are TRBV7-3 and TRBJ2-2, with D possibly TRBD2 on 6 matching bases. Trimming shortened V by 2 bases and J by 2 bases, and 6 bases separated the two germline ends. CDR1 is SGHTA, CDR2 FQGTGA, per germline. The CDR3 extends over 14 amino acids. CDR3 amino acids: CASSLGTNTGELFF. CDR3 coding DNA: TGTGCCAGCAGCTTAGGGACTAACACCGGGGAGCTGTTTTTT. Filled out from reference TRBV7-3 and TRBJ2-2, the complete variable domain reads GAGVSQTPSNKVTEKGKYVELRCDPISGHTALYWYRQSLGQGPEFLIYFQGTGAADDSGLPNDRFFAVRPEGSVSTLKIQRTERGDSAVYLCASSLGTNTGELFFGEGSRLTVL.

This chain uses TRBV28 with TRBJ2-1; possible D gene TRBD2, 5 bases. Germline V gives CDR1 MDHEN, CDR2 SYDVKM. V was clipped by 7 bases and J by 5 bases, with 15 bases between them. This CDR3 region has 14 residues. CDR3 region: CASTKRAHNNEQFF. The DNA of the CDR3 is TGTGCCAGCACTAAGAGGGCCCATAACAATGAGCAGTTCTTC.

The CDR3 DNA reads TGTGCCAGCTCACCCCAGGGGAGTTTGAACACTGAAGCTTTCTTT. Encoded protein: CASSPQGSLNTEAFF. The rearrangement links TRBV18 to TRBJ1-1, with D maybe TRBD1 (6 bases). CDR1 and CDR2 (germline): KGHSH, LQKENI. V dropped 3 bases and J dropped 0 bases, with 11 bases sitting between them. This CDR3 region has 15 residues.

Concerning this clone itself: The same CDR3 arises from other DNA sequences in this sample as well. In DNA, the CDR3 is TGCGCCAGCAGCTTGGGGGGGACAGGGTACGAGCAGTACTTC. This codes for CASSLGGTGYEQYF. The chain links TRBV5-1 to TRBJ2-7, with 9 bases fitting TRBD1. V trimming: 0 bases; J trimming: 4 bases; junction bases outside the gene matches: 2. This CDR3 is 14 amino acids long. Germline CDR1 is SGHRS and CDR2 is YFSETQ.

The V and J genes are TRBV7-9 and TRBJ2-3; 7 bases map to TRBD2. This CDR3 comprises 14 residues. J lost 3 bases, V lost 3 bases, and 3 bases had no gene match. The V gene's germline CDR1 is SEHNR and CDR2 FQNEAQ (reference sequence). CDR3 coding DNA: TGTGCCAGCAGCTTTTGGGGGGGGACAGATACGCAGTATTTT. It specifies CASSFWGGTDTQYF. Full variable domain (remainder filled in from reference TRBV7-9 and TRBJ2-3): DTGVSQNPRHKITKRGQNVTFRCDPISEHNRLYWYRQTLGQGPEFLTYFQNEAQLEKSRLLSDRFSAERPKGSFSTLEIQRTEQGDSAMYLCASSFWGGTDTQYFGPGTRLTVL.

The chain has TRBV2 and TRBJ2-5; the D gene is possibly TRBD2 (5 bases). This CDR3 is built from 12 residues. Trimming removed 8 bases from V and 1 base from J, with 8 bases in between. In germline, CDR1 is SNHLY, CDR2 FYNNEI. In nucleotides, the CDR3 is TGTGCCAGCGAGCGGTTCCAAGAGACCCAGTACTTC. It specifies CASERFQETQYF.

The chain employs TRBV9 and TRBJ2-2; TRBD2 matches at 7 bases. Germline V gives CDR1 SGDLS, CDR2 YYNGEE. Losses at the gene ends were 4 bases for V and 2 bases for J; bases not matched to a gene: 11. The CDR3 has 17 amino acids. Here the CDR3 reads CASSPHTGTTNTGELFF. The CDR3 DNA is TGTGCCAGCAGCCCCCACACCGGGACTACCAACACCGGGGAGCTGTTTTTT.

V usage is TRBV2 and J usage is TRBJ2-3; D may be TRBD1 (6 bases). Trimming left V 5 bases short and J 6 bases short, with 15 bases between. CDR1 SNHLY and CDR2 FYNNEI come from the germline V gene. This CDR3 has 14 amino acids. The CDR3 DNA reads TGTGCCAGCAGTCCCCACGACCAGGGGGATACGCAGTATTTT. It codes for CASSPHDQGDTQYF.

V is TRBV28 and J is TRBJ2-7; a weak D match, TRBD2 (6 bases). Germline loops: CDR1 MDHEN, CDR2 SYDVKM. The ends were cut back, 5 bases at V and 6 bases at J, with 11 bases in the middle. CDR3 length: 12 amino acids. CDR3 protein: CASSRNGGEQYF. Written as DNA, the CDR3 is TGTGCCAGCAGTAGAAACGGGGGCGAGCAGTACTTC.

The V and J genes are TRBV3-1 (or the pseudogene TRBV3-2) and TRBJ1-3, with TRBD1 matching 7 bases. V lost 1 base and J lost 0; bases outside the gene matches: 6. Germline-derived CDR1 and CDR2 are LGHDT and YNNKEL (reference sequence). CDR3 size: 17 residues. The DNA for the CDR3 is TGTGCCAGCAGCCAAGGAGACAGGGCATCCTCTGGAAACACCATATATTTT. Residues: CASSQGDRASSGNTIYF.

The V gene is TRBV15, the J gene TRBJ2-3; TRBD2 aligns across 11 bases. CDR1 is LNHNV, CDR2 YYDKDF, per germline (reference sequence). The length of the CDR3 is 17 residues. The junction had 6 bases not matched to a gene; V was cut back by 4 bases and J by 0 bases. The CDR3 sequence: CATSKKWTSGSTDTQYF. The CDR3 coding sequence is TGTGCCACCAGCAAAAAGTGGACTAGCGGGAGCACAGATACGCAGTATTTT.

The genes are TRBV19 and TRBJ2-1; 10 positions match TRBD2. Germline V gene lookup returns CDR1 LNHDA and CDR2 SQIVND (reference sequence). The CDR3 spans 15 residues. With V trimmed by 5 bases and J by 2 bases, 3 bases remained unmatched. The CDR3 sequence is CASSPGLAPYNEQFF. The CDR3 DNA sequence: TGTGCCAGTAGTCCGGGACTAGCGCCCTACAATGAGCAGTTCTTC.

This chain connects TRBV5-1 to TRBJ2-1; 7 nucleotides line up with TRBD2. CDR1 is SGHRS and CDR2 is YFSETQ in the germline V gene. Losses at the gene ends were 1 base for V and 10 bases for J; bases not matched to a gene: 2. The CDR3 totals 12 residues. This chain's CDR3 is CASSLRGEEQFF. The CDR3 DNA is TGCGCCAGCAGCTTGCGGGGGGAGGAGCAGTTCTTC.

The rearrangement uses TRBV6-5 and TRBJ2-7, with TRBD1 matching over 11 bases. Germline V gives CDR1 MNHEY, CDR2 SVGAGI. The V and J ends lost 6 bases and 2 bases, in that order; junction bases with no gene match: 3. The CDR3 has 14 residues. This CDR3 reads CASSEDRGPYEQYF. The CDR3 DNA is TGTGCCAGCAGCGAGGACAGGGGGCCCTACGAGCAGTACTTC.

V gene TRBV18 combines with J gene TRBJ2-5; D is possibly TRBD1 (6 bases). The CDR3 is made up of 13 amino acids. Trimming left V 7 bases short and J 2 bases short, with 11 bases between. The germline V gene encodes CDR1 KGHSH and CDR2 LQKENI. CDR3 loop: CASYGGLQETQYF. The CDR3 bases are TGTGCCAGCTATGGGGGCCTGCAAGAGACCCAGTACTTC.

V and J are TRBV5-1 and TRBJ1-4; 8 positions agree with TRBD1. The length of the CDR3 is 18 residues. CDR1 is SGHRS and CDR2 is YFSETQ in the germline V gene. Trimming took 1 base from V and 10 from J; bases not matched to a gene: 18. DNA for the CDR3: TGCGCCAGCAGCTTGTGGAGTGGACCGGGACAGGACTTAGGAAAACTGTTTTTT. As protein: CASSLWSGPGQDLGKLFF.